This TCR beta chain was sequenced during a study of T cell changes during pregnancy in multiple sclerosis. The germline V gene encodes CDR1 MNHEY and CDR2 SVGAGI. CDR3 length: 14 residues. V lost 6 bases, J lost 2 bases, and 6 bases stayed unmatched. The data were produced by immunoSEQ multiplex PCR, yet TCRdb's version contains in-frame clones alone and is incomplete. The table includes roughly 80,000 clones, around 93% detected once. V gene TRBV6-5 combines with J gene TRBJ1-1, with TRBD1 identical over 7 bases. The source material was peripheral blood, sampled in the second trimester of pregnancy. The sequence derives from a female donor with multiple sclerosis, enrolled in a pregnancy study. The CDR3 loop reads CASRGTVLNTEAFF. Written as DNA, the CDR3 is TGTGCCAGCAGGGGGACAGTTCTAAACACTGAAGCTTTCTTT.